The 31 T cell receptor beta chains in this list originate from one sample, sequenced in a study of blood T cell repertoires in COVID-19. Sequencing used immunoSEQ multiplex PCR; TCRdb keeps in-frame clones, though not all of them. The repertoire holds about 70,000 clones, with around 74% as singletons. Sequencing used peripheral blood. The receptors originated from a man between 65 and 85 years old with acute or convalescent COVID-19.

This CDR3 is CASSLLRTANTEAFF. CDR3 in DNA: TGTGCCAGCAGCTTGCTTAGGACAGCGAACACTGAAGCTTTCTTT. The chain carries TRBV6-6 and TRBJ1-1, with D tentatively TRBD1 (6 bases). Germline lookup yields CDR1 MNHNY and CDR2 SVGAGI (reference sequence). V was pared by 6 bases and J by 1 base, with 15 bases between. This CDR3 comprises 15 residues.

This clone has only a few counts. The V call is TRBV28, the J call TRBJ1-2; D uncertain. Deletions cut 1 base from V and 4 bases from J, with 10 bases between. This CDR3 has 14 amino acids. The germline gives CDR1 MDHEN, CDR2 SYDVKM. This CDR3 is CASSLSNSPYGYTF. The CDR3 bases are TGTGCCAGCAGTTTATCGAACAGCCCCTATGGCTACACCTTC.

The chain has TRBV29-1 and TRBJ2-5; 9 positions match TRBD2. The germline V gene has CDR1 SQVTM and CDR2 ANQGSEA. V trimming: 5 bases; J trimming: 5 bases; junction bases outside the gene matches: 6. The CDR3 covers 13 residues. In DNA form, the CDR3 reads TGCAGCGTTACGGGACTAGCTGCCGAGACCCAGTACTTC. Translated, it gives CSVTGLAAETQYF.

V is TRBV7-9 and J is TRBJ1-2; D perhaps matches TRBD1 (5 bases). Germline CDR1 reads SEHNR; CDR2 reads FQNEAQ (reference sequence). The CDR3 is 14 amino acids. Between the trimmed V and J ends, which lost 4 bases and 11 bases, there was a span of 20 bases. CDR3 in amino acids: CASSSLDAGPRYTF. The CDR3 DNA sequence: TGTGCCAGCAGCTCCCTCGATGCAGGGCCAAGGTACACCTTC.

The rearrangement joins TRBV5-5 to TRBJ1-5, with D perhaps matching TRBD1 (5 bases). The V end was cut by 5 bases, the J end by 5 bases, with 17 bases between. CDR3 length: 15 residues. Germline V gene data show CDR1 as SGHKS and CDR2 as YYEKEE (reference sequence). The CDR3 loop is CASSIRGTQDQPQHF. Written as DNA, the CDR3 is TGTGCCAGCAGTATCCGGGGGACTCAAGATCAGCCCCAGCATTTT.

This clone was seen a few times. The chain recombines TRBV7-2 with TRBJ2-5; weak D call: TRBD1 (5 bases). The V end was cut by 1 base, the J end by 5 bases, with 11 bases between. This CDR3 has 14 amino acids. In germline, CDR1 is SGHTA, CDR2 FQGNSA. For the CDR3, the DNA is TGTGCCAGCAGCTTAGTGTCAGGGTGGGAGACCCAGTACTTC. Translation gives CASSLVSGWETQYF. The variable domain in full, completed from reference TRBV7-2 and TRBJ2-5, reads GAGVSQSPSNKVTEKGKDVELRCDPISGHTALYWYRQSLGQGLEFLIYFQGNSAPDKSGLPSDRFSAERTGGSVSTLTIQRTQQEDSAVYLCASSLVSGWETQYFGPGTRLLVL.

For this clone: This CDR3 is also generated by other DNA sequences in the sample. CDR3 protein: CASSPRDNTDTQYF. The DNA for the CDR3 is TGTGCCAGCAGCCCCCGGGACAACACAGATACGCAGTATTTT. The chain carries TRBV11-2 and TRBJ2-3; D is perhaps TRBD1 (6 bases). The germline gives CDR1 SGHAT, CDR2 FQNNGV. The CDR3 sequence is 14 residues long. V was pared by 5 bases and J by 2 bases, with 11 bases between.

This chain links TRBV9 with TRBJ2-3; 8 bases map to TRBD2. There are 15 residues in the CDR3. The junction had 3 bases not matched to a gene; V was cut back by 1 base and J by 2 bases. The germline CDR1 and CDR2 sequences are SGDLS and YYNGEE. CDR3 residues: CASSVSGGPTDTQYF. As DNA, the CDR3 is TGTGCCAGCAGCGTAAGCGGGGGCCCCACAGATACGCAGTATTTT.

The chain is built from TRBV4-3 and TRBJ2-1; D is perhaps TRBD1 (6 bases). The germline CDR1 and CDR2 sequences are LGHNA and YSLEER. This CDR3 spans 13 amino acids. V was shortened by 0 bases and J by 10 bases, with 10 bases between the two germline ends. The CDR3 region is CASSQEAGVEQFF. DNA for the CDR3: TGCGCCAGCAGCCAAGAAGCAGGGGTCGAGCAGTTCTTC.

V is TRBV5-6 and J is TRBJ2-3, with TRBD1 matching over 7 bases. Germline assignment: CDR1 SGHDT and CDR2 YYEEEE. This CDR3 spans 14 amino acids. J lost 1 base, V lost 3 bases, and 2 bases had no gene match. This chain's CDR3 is CASSSTGGTDTQYF. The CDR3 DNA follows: TGTGCCAGCAGCTCTACAGGGGGCACAGATACGCAGTATTTT.

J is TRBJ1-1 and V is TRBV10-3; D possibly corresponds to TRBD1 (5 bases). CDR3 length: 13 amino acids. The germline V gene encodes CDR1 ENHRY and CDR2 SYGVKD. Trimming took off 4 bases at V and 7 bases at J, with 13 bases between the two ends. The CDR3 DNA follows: TGTGCCATCAGTGTTAGGGGTGGTGATGAAGCTTTCTTT. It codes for CAISVRGGDEAFF.

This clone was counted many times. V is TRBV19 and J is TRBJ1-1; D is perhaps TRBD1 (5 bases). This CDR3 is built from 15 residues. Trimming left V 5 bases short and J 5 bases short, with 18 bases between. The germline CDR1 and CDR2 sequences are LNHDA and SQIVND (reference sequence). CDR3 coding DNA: TGTGCCAGTAGTCCCCCCGGAAGGGGAGGGACTGAAGCTTTCTTT. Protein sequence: CASSPPGRGGTEAFF.

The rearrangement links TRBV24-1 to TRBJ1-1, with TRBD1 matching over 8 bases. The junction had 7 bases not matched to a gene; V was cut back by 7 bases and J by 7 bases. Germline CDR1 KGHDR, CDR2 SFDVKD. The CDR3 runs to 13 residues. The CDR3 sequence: CATSPGQGSEAFF. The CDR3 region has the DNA TGTGCCACCAGCCCCGGACAGGGCAGTGAAGCTTTCTTT.

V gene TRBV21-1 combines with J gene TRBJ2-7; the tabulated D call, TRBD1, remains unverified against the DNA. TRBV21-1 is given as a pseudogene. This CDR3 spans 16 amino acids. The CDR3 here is CASSPPGDREPYEQYF. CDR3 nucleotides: TGTGCCAGCAGTCCGCCCGGGGACAGGGAACCCTACGAGCAGTACTTC.

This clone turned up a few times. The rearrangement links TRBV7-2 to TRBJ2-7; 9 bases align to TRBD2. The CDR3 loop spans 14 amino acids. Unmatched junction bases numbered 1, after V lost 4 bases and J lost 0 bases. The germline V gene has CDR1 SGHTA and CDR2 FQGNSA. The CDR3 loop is CASSSTSGSYEQYF. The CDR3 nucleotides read TGTGCCAGCAGCTCGACTAGCGGCTCCTACGAGCAGTACTTC.

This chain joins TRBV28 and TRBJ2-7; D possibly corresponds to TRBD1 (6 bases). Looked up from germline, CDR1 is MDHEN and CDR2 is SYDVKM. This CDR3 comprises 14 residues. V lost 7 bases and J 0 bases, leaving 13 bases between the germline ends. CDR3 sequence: CASTRQAYSYEQYF. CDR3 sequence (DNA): TGTGCCAGCACCCGACAGGCCTACTCCTACGAGCAGTACTTC.

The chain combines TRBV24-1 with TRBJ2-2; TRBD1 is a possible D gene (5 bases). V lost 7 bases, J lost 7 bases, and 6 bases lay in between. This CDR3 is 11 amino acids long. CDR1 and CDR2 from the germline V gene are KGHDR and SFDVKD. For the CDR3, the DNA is TGTGCCACCAGACAGGTCGGGGAGCTGTTTTTT. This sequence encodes CATRQVGELFF.

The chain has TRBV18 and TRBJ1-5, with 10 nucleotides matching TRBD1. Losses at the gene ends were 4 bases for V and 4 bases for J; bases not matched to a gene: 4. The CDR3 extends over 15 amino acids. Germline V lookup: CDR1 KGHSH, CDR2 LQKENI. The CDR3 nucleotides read TGTGCCAGCTCACAGCAGGGACAGGGGAATCAGCCCCAGCATTTT. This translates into CASSQQGQGNQPQHF.

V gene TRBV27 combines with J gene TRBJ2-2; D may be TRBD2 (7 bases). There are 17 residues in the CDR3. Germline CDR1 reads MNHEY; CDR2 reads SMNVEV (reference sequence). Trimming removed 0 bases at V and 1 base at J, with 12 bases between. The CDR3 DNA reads TGTGCCAGCAGTTTATCGAGGGGGGGACTGAACACCGGGGAGCTGTTTTTT. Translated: CASSLSRGGLNTGELFF.

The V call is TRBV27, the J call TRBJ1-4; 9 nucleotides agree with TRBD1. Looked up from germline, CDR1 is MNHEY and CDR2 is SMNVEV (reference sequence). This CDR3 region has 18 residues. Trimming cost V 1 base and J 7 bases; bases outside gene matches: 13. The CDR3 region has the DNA TGTGCCAGCAGTTTATTCTCCCCCGGACAGGGGTGGCTTGAAAAACTGTTTTTT. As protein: CASSLFSPGQGWLEKLFF.

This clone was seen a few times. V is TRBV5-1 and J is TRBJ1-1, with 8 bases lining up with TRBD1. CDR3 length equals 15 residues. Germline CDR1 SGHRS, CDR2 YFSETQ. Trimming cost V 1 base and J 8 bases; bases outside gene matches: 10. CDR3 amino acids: CASSLSLTGDGEAFF. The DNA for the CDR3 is TGCGCCAGCAGCTTGAGCCTGACAGGGGACGGGGAAGCTTTCTTT.

CDR3 protein: CASSLKGLAGVYEQYF. For the CDR3, the DNA is TGTGCCAGCAGTTTAAAGGGACTAGCGGGCGTCTACGAGCAGTACTTC. The chain combines TRBV27 with TRBJ2-7; 12 bases align to TRBD2. CDR1 and CDR2 from the germline V gene are MNHEY and SMNVEV (reference sequence). Unmatched junction bases numbered 5, after V lost 2 bases and J lost 3 bases. The CDR3 contains 16 residues.

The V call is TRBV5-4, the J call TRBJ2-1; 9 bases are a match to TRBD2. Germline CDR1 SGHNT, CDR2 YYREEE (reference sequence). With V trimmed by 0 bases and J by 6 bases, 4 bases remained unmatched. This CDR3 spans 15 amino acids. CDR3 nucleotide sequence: TGTGCCAGCAGCTTGGGCGGGAGGGCCGTCAATGAGCAGTTCTTC. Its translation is CASSLGGRAVNEQFF.

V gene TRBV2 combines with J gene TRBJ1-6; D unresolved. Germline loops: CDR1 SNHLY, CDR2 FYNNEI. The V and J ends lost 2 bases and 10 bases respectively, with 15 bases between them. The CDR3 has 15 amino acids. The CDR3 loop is CASSENGADSSPLHF. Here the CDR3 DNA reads TGTGCCAGCAGTGAAAACGGCGCCGACTCCTCACCCCTCCACTTT.

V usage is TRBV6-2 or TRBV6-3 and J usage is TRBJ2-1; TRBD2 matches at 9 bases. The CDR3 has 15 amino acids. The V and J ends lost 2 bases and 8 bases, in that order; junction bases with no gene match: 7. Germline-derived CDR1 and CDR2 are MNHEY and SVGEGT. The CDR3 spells CASSYAGGPIYEQFF. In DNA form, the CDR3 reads TGTGCCAGCAGTTACGCGGGAGGGCCGATTTATGAGCAGTTCTTC.

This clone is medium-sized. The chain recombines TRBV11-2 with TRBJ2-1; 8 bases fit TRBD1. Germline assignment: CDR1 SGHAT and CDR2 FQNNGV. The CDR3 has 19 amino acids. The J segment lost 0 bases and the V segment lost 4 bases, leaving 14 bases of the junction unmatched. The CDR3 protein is CASSSRVQGASSSYNEQFF. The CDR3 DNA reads TGTGCCAGCAGCTCACGGGTTCAGGGGGCCTCTAGCTCCTACAATGAGCAGTTCTTC.

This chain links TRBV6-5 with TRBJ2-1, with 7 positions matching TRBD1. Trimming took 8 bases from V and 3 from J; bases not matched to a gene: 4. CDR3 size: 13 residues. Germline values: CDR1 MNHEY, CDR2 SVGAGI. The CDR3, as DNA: TGTGCCAGCGGGCGACAGGGCTACAATGAGCAGTTCTTC. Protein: CASGRQGYNEQFF.

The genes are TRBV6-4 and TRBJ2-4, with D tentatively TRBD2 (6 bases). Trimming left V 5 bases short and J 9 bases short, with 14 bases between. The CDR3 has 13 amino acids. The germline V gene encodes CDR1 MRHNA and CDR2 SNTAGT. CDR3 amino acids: CASSYALGGIQYF. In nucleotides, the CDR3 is TGTGCCAGCAGTTACGCCCTCGGGGGCATTCAGTACTTC.

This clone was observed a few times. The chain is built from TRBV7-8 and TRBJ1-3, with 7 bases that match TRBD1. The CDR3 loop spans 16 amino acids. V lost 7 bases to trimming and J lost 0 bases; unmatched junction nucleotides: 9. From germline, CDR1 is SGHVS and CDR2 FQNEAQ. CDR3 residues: CASNRGTAVSGNTIYF. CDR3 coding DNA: TGTGCCAGCAACCGTGGGACAGCGGTCTCTGGAAACACCATATATTTT.

The DNA for the CDR3 is TGTGCCAGCAGTGAAGGCAGGGGGACTGGGGCCAACGTCCTGACTTTC. This encodes CASSEGRGTGANVLTF. The chain is built from TRBV2 and TRBJ2-6; 7 nucleotides match TRBD1. Per the germline V gene, CDR1 is SNHLY and CDR2 is FYNNEI. The CDR3 contains 16 residues. Unmatched junction bases numbered 2, after V lost 1 base and J lost 2 bases. The full variable domain, rest sourced from reference TRBV2 and TRBJ2-6, is EPEVTQTPSHQVTQMGQEVILRCVPISNHLYFYWYRQILGQKVEFLVSFYNNEISEKSEIFDDQFSVERPDGSNFTLKIRSTKLEDSAMYFCASSEGRGTGANVLTFGAGSRLTVL.

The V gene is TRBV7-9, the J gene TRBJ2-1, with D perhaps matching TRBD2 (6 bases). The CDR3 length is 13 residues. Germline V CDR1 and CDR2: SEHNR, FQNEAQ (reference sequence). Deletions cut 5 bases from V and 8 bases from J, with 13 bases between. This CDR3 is CASSPRRADEQFF. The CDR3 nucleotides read TGTGCCAGCAGCCCCAGGAGGGCTGATGAGCAGTTCTTC.